The sequence of this T cell receptor (beta chain) was determined in a study of blood T cell repertoires in COVID-19. Seattle enrolled patients during active infection and tracked them longitudinally. Generated by immunoSEQ multiplex PCR, the TCRdb table keeps only in-frame clones and is missing some. Of roughly 200,000 clones in the sample, over 70% were seen once. CDR3 length equals 11 residues. Trimming removed 7 bases at V and 3 bases at J, with 8 bases between. Looked up from germline, CDR1 is SQVTM and CDR2 is ANQGSEA. Sequencing was carried out using peripheral blood. The sequence came from a middle-aged woman with COVID-19, enrolled during active disease. This chain connects TRBV29-1 to TRBJ2-3; maybe TRBD2 (6 bases). The CDR3 is CSGSGTDTQYF. In nucleotides, the CDR3 is TGCAGCGGAAGCGGGACAGATACGCAGTATTTT.